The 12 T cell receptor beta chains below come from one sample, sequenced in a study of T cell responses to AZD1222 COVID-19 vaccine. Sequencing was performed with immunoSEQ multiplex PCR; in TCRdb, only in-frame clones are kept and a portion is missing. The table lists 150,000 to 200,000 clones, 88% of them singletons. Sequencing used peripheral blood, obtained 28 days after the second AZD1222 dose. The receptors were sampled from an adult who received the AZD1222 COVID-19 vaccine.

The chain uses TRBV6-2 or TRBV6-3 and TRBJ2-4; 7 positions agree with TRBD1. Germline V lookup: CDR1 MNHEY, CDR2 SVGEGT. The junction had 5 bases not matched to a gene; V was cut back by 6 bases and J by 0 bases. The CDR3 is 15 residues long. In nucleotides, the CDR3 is TGTGCCAGCAGCCTGACAGGGCTAGCCAAAAACATTCAGTACTTC. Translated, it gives CASSLTGLAKNIQYF.

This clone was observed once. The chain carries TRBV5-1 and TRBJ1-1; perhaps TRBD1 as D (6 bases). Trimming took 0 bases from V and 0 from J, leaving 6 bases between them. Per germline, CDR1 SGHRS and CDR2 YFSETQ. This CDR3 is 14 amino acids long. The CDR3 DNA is TGCGCCAGCAGCTTGGACAGGGTGAACACTGAAGCTTTCTTT. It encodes CASSLDRVNTEAFF.

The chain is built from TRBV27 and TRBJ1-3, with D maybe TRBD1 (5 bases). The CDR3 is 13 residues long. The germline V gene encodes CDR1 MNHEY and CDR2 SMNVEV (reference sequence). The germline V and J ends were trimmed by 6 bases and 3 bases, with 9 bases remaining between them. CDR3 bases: TGTGCCAGCAGCTGGAGGGGTGGAAACACCATATATTTT. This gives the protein CASSWRGGNTIYF.

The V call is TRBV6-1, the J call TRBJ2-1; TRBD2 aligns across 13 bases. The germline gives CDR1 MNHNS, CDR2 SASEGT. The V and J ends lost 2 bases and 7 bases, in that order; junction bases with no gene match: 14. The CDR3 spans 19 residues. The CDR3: CASSEIRTSGRNVGNEQFF. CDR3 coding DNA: TGTGCCAGCAGTGAAATTAGGACTAGCGGGAGAAATGTAGGGAATGAGCAGTTCTTC.

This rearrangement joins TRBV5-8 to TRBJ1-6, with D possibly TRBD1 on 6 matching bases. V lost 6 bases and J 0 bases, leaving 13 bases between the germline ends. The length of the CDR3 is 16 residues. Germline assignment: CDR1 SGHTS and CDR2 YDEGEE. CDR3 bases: TGTGCCAGCATCCGAGACAGGAGCTCCTATAATTCACCCCTCCACTTT. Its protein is CASIRDRSSYNSPLHF. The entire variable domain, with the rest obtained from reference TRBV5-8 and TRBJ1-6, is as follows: EAGVTQSPTHLIKTRGQQATLRCSPISGHTSVYWYQQALGLGLQFLLWYDEGEERNRGNFPPRFSGRQFPNYSSELNVNALELEDSALYLCASIRDRSSYNSPLHFGNGTRLTVT.

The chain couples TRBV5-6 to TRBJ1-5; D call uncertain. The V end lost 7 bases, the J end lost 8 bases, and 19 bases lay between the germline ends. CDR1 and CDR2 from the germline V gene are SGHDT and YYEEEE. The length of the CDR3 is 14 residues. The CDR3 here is CASGTHGSVEPQHF. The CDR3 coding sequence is TGTGCCAGCGGTACTCACGGGAGTGTGGAGCCCCAGCATTTT.

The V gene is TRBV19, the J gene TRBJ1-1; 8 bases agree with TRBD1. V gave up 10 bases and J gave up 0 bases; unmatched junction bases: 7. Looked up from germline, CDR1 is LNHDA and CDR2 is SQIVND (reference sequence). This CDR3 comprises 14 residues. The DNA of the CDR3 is TGTGCCACCCAAGGACAGGGATTGAACACTGAAGCTTTCTTT. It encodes CATQGQGLNTEAFF.

CDR3 nucleotide sequence: TGTGCCACCAGCAGAGATTTGGTTACAGAGGGCAATCAGCCCCAGCATTTT. Translated, it gives CATSRDLVTEGNQPQHF. The chain joins TRBV15 to TRBJ1-5; no clear D gene. V lost 0 bases and J lost 2, with 14 bases in between. The CDR3 has 17 amino acids. Germline CDR1 reads LNHNV; CDR2 reads YYDKDF (reference sequence).

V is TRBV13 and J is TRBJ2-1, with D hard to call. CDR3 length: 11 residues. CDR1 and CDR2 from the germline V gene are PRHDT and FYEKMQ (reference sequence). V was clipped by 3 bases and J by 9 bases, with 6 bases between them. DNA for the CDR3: TGTGCCAGCAGCTTTAGAGTTGAGCAGTTCTTC. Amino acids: CASSFRVEQFF.

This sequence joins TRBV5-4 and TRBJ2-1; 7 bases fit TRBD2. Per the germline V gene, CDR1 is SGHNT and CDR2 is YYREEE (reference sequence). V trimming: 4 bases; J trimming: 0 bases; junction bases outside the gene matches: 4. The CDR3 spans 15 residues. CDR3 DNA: TGTGCCAGCAGCAGCGGGGCGACCTCCTACAATGAGCAGTTCTTC. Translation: CASSSGATSYNEQFF.

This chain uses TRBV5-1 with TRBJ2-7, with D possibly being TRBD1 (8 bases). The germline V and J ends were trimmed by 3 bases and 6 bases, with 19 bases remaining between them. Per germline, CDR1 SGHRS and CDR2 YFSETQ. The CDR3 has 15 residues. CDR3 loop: CASSSGQGLLGEQYF. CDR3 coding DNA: TGCGCCAGCAGCTCAGGACAGGGACTACTGGGCGAGCAGTACTTC.

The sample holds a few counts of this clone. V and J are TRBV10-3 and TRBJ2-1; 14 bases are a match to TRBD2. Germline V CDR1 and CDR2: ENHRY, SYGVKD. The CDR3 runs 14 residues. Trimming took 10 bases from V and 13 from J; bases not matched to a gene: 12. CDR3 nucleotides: TGTGCCACCTCCTCGGGACTAGCGGGAGCTATACAGTTCTTC. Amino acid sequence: CATSSGLAGAIQFF.